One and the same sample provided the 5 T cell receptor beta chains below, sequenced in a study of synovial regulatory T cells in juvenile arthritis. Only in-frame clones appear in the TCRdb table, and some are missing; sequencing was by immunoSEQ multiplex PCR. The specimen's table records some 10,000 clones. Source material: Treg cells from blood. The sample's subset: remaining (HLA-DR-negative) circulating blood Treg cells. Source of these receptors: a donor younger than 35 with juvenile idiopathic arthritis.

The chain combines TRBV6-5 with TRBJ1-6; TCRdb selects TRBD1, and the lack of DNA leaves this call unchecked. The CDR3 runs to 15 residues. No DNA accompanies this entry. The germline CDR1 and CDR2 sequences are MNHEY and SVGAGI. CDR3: CASSYSRGSGSPLHF.

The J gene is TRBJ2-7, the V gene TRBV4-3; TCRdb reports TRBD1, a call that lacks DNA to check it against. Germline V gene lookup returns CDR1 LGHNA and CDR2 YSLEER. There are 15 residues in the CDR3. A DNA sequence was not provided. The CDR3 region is CASSQVQGSGYEQYF.

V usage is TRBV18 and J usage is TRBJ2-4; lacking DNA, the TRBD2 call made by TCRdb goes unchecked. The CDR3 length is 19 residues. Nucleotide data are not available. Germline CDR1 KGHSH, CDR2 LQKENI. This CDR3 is CASSPPVLAGAKAKNIQYF. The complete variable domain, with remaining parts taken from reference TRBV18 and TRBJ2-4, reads NAGVMQNPRHLVRRRGQEARLRCSPMKGHSHVYWYRQLPEEGLKFMVYLQKENIIDESGMPKERFSAEFPKEGPSILRIQQVVRGDSAAYFCASSPPVLAGAKAKNIQYFGAGTRLSVL.

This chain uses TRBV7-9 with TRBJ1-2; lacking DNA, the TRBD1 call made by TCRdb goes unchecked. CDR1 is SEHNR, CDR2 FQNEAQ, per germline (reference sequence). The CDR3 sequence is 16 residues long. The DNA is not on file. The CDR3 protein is CASSTGQGSGNYGYTF.

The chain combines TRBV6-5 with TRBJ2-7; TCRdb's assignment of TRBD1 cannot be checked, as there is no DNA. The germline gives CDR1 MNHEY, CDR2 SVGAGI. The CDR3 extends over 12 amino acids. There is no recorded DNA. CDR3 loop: CASGRGPYEQYF.